This TCR beta chain derives from a study of shared clonotypes between healthy human individuals. Study findings and constraints: Among the subsets, naive ones generally showed larger estimated richness than memory ones. Tissues were not sampled, only blood, and their repertoires likely differ.

The CDR3 extends over 16 amino acids. CDR1 is SGHRS and CDR2 is YFSETQ in the germline V gene. V was trimmed by 5 bases and J by 0 bases, leaving 12 bases between them. This clone was seen just once. Antigen unknown. Genomic DNA from each subset was divided evenly over several immunoSEQ plates. Sequenced by immunoSEQ multiplex PCR; TCRdb stores in-frame clones only, minus some. The sample yields about 2 million clones, 85% to 95% seen once. This receptor was taken from a man between 18 and 35 years old in good health. V is TRBV5-1 and J is TRBJ2-6; D is ambiguous. Sequences were obtained from naive CD4+ T cells sorted from blood. Subset: CD45RA+ positively selected. The CDR3 DNA follows: TGCGCCAGCAGGCCGACCGAATACTCTGGGGCCAACGTCCTGACTTTC. It yields the protein CASRPTEYSGANVLTF.